This entry lists 20 T cell receptor beta chains sequenced from one sample in a study of blood T cell repertoires in COVID-19. TCRdb's table, derived via immunoSEQ multiplex PCR, lists solely in-frame clones and lacks some. This sample has 300,000 to 400,000 clones, with more than 75% found just once. Sequenced sample: peripheral blood. These receptor sequences come from a woman in her late teens or twenties who had recovered from COVID-19.

The chain combines TRBV27 with TRBJ2-4, with D maybe TRBD1 (6 bases). Germline V gene data show CDR1 as MNHEY and CDR2 as SMNVEV (reference sequence). Between the trimmed V and J ends, which lost 3 bases and 7 bases, there was a span of 16 bases. CDR3 length: 15 residues. CDR3 protein: CASSFRTPQGNIQYF. In nucleotides, the CDR3 is TGTGCCAGCAGTTTCCGGACACCTCAGGGGAACATTCAGTACTTC.

This clone was observed a few times. This chain joins TRBV7-9 and TRBJ1-1, with 7 bases identical to TRBD1. Unmatched junction bases numbered 2, after V lost 2 bases and J lost 2 bases. Germline loops: CDR1 SEHNR, CDR2 FQNEAQ (reference sequence). This CDR3 has 14 amino acids. CDR3 nucleotide sequence: TGTGCCAGCAGCTTAACAGGGGTCAACACTGAAGCTTTCTTT. It encodes CASSLTGVNTEAFF.

The chain has TRBV6-2 or TRBV6-3 and TRBJ2-1, with 9 bases that match TRBD2. V was pared by 4 bases and J by 1 base, with 5 bases of the junction left unmatched. The CDR3 has 16 amino acids. Germline CDR1 and CDR2: MNHEY and SVGEGT. DNA for the CDR3: TGTGCCAGCAGTTCCTTCGCGGGAGGGTCCTACAATGAGCAGTTCTTC. Protein sequence: CASSSFAGGSYNEQFF.

The V call is TRBV6-1, the J call TRBJ2-5, with D possibly matching TRBD2 (6 bases). V gave up 2 bases and J gave up 3 bases, with 16 bases separating them. CDR3 length: 16 residues. Germline V gene sequence: CDR1 MNHNS, CDR2 SASEGT. The CDR3, as DNA: TGTGCCAGCAGTGAATGGGACGGGAGCCAAAAAGAGACCCAGTACTTC. Translation gives CASSEWDGSQKETQYF.

The chain employs TRBV15 and TRBJ1-4, with D possibly being TRBD1 (6 bases). CDR1 is LNHNV, CDR2 YYDKDF, per germline (reference sequence). The CDR3 covers 15 residues. The ends were cut back, 4 bases at V and 3 bases at J, with 12 bases in the middle. The CDR3 region is CATSMRQESNEKLFF. In nucleotides, the CDR3 is TGTGCCACCAGCATGAGACAGGAGTCTAATGAAAAACTGTTTTTT.

This clone showed up just a few times. The chain couples TRBV2 to TRBJ2-7, with D possibly being TRBD1 (5 bases). The CDR3 consists of 13 residues. Trimming took 3 bases from V and 6 from J, leaving 12 bases between them. CDR1 SNHLY and CDR2 FYNNEI come from the germline V gene. CDR3 sequence: CASSDLQGVEQYV. The CDR3 DNA sequence: TGTGCCAGCAGTGACCTCCAGGGCGTCGAGCAGTACGTC.

This chain connects TRBV30 to TRBJ1-3; TRBD1 is a possible D gene (5 bases). The V gene's germline CDR1 is GTSNPN and CDR2 SVGIG (reference sequence). Trimming pared 0 bases from V and 7 bases from J, leaving 13 bases between. This CDR3 has 14 amino acids. DNA for the CDR3: TGTGCCTGGAGTGTAGGCAGGGTAGGCAACACCATATATTTT. Amino acids: CAWSVGRVGNTIYF.

J is TRBJ1-6 and V is TRBV20-1; D is unclear. Trimming removed 0 bases at V and 14 bases at J, with 8 bases between. The germline CDR1 and CDR2 sequences are DFQATT and SNEGSKA (reference sequence). There are 11 residues in the CDR3. The CDR3 region is CSARDRQALHF. DNA for the CDR3: TGCAGTGCTAGAGATCGTCAGGCCCTCCACTTT.

The chain couples TRBV7-8 to TRBJ1-3; weak D call: TRBD1 (6 bases). CDR3 length: 16 residues. V dropped 1 base and J dropped 3 bases, with 13 bases sitting between them. The germline CDR1 and CDR2 sequences are SGHVS and FQNEAQ. The chain's CDR3 is CASSLVAWGLGNTIYF. DNA for the CDR3: TGTGCCAGCAGCTTAGTGGCTTGGGGGCTTGGAAACACCATATATTTT.

V gene TRBV4-1 combines with J gene TRBJ2-3, with 10 bases identical to TRBD2. The ends lost 4 bases at V and 5 bases at J; junction bases unmatched: 9. The CDR3 is 16 amino acids. Germline CDR1 and CDR2: MGHRA and YSYEKL. CDR3 nucleotide sequence: TGCGCCAGCAGCCGTCCGCTAGCGGGAGTTGGAGATACGCAGTATTTT. Translating gives CASSRPLAGVGDTQYF.

This clone was observed a single time. The V and J genes are TRBV11-3 and TRBJ2-3; a possible D gene is TRBD2 (5 bases). CDR1 is SGHNT and CDR2 is YENEEA in the germline V gene. Trimming took off 4 bases at V and 1 base at J, with 6 bases between the two ends. The CDR3 extends over 13 amino acids. The CDR3 DNA is TGTGCCAGCAGCTCGAGGGGCACAGATACGCAGTATTTT. Translation: CASSSRGTDTQYF.

This sequence joins TRBV6-1 and TRBJ1-2; D unclear. Germline CDR1 and CDR2: MNHNS and SASEGT. The germline V and J ends were trimmed by 0 bases and 2 bases, with 7 bases remaining between them. CDR3 length: 14 amino acids. CDR3 protein: CASSEARRNYGYTF. The CDR3 DNA sequence: TGTGCCAGCAGTGAAGCTAGGCGGAACTATGGCTACACCTTC.

J is TRBJ1-1 and V is TRBV29-1; TRBD1 aligns across 8 bases. The V gene's germline CDR1 is SQVTM and CDR2 ANQGSEA. The CDR3 has 13 residues. V shed 4 bases and J 8 bases; nucleotides not matched to a gene: 9. CDR3 in amino acids: CSVALLRGQEAFF. For the CDR3, the DNA is TGCAGCGTTGCCTTACTCAGGGGGCAGGAAGCTTTCTTT.

The gene calls are TRBV6-2 or TRBV6-3 and TRBJ2-1, with D possibly TRBD2 on 6 matching bases. Germline values: CDR1 MNHEY, CDR2 SVGEGT. The CDR3 sequence is 17 residues long. V was cut by 5 bases and J by 8 bases, with 25 bases left in between. CDR3 DNA sequence: TGTGCCAGCAGTCCACGAGGTAGCGGAGGGATGTTATATGAGCAGTTCTTC. The encoded protein is CASSPRGSGGMLYEQFF.

This clone was counted a few times. CDR3 loop: CASSYPYSNQPQHF. DNA of the CDR3: TGTGCCAGCAGTTACCCGTATAGCAATCAGCCCCAGCATTTT. The chain combines TRBV6-2 or TRBV6-3 with TRBJ1-5; D gene unclear. Germline assignment: CDR1 MNHEY and CDR2 SVGEGT. V lost 2 bases and J lost 0, with 5 bases in between. This CDR3 contains 14 residues.

The chain employs TRBV30 and TRBJ2-1; D possibly corresponds to TRBD2 (6 bases). The CDR3 runs 15 residues. Trimming shortened V by 2 bases and J by 3 bases, and 14 bases separated the two germline ends. CDR1 is GTSNPN and CDR2 is SVGIG in the germline V gene (reference sequence). This CDR3 is CAWSLERASYNEQFF. CDR3 coding DNA: TGTGCCTGGAGTCTCGAGCGGGCCAGCTACAATGAGCAGTTCTTC.

The rearrangement links TRBV10-3 to TRBJ1-5; D is ambiguous. The CDR3 has 14 amino acids. The V and J ends lost 4 bases and 0 bases respectively, with 7 bases between them. The germline CDR1 and CDR2 sequences are ENHRY and SYGVKD. CDR3 sequence (DNA): TGTGCCATCAGTGGGAGCAATAGCAATCAGCCCCAGCATTTT. The encoded protein is CAISGSNSNQPQHF.

The chain is built from TRBV2 and TRBJ2-5, with D possibly matching TRBD2 (6 bases). The V end was cut by 5 bases, the J end by 5 bases, with 12 bases between. Germline CDR1 SNHLY, CDR2 FYNNEI. This CDR3 is built from 13 residues. The CDR3 DNA is TGTGCCAGCAGTTGGGGAGGTCAGGAGACCCAGTACTTC. Translated: CASSWGGQETQYF. Variable domain in full (rest from reference TRBV2 and TRBJ2-5): EPEVTQTPSHQVTQMGQEVILRCVPISNHLYFYWYRQILGQKVEFLVSFYNNEISEKSEIFDDQFSVERPDGSNFTLKIRSTKLEDSAMYFCASSWGGQETQYFGPGTRLLVL.

A remark on this clone: The sample carries other DNA sequences with the same CDR3. The chain is built from TRBV7-9 and TRBJ2-3, with a possible D match to TRBD2 (6 bases). The V gene lost 1 base and the J gene lost 3 bases, with 8 bases spanning the gap. The CDR3 covers 14 residues. Looked up from germline, CDR1 is SEHNR and CDR2 is FQNEAQ (reference sequence). The CDR3 protein is CASSLVGGTDTQYF. In DNA form, the CDR3 reads TGTGCCAGCAGCTTAGTCGGGGGTACAGATACGCAGTATTTT.

In its sample, this clone was seen once. The DNA of the CDR3 is TGCAGCGTTTCGACAGACAGCACAGATACGCAGTATTTT. It encodes CSVSTDSTDTQYF. This sequence joins TRBV29-1 and TRBJ2-3, with a tentative D call TRBD1 (5 bases). The CDR3 loop spans 13 amino acids. Per the germline V gene, CDR1 is SQVTM and CDR2 is ANQGSEA. Trimming stripped 5 bases from V and 0 bases from J, with 9 bases between.